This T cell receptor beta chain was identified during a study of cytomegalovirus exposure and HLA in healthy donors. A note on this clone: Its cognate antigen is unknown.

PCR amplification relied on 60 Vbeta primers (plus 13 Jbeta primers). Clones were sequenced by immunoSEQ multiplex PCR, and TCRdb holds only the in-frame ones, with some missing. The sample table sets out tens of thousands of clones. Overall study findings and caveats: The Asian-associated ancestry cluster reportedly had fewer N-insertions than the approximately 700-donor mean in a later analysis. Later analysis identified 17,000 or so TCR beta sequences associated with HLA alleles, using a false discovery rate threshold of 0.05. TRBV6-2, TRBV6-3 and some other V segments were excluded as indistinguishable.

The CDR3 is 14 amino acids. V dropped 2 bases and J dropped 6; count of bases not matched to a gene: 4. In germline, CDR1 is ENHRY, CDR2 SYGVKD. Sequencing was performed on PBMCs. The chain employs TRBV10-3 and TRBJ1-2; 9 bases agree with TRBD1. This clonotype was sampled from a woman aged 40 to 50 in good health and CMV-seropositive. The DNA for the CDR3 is TGTGCCATCAGTGAGCTCGACAGGGGGGATGGCTACACCTTC. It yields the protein CAISELDRGDGYTF.